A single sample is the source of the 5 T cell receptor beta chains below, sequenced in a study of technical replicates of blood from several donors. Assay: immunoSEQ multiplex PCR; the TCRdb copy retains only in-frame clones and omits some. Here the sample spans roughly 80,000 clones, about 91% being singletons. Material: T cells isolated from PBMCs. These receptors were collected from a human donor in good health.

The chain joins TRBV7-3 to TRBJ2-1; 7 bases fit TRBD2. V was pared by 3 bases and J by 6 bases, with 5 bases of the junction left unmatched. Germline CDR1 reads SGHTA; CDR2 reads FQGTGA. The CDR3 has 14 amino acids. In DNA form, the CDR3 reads TGTGCCAGCAGCTTCGGACTAGAAGGCAATGAGCAGTTCTTC. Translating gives CASSFGLEGNEQFF.

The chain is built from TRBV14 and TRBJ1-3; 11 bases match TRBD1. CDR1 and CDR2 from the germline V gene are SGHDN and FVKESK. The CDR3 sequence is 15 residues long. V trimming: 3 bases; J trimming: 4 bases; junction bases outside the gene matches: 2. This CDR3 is CASSQGTGGGNTIYF. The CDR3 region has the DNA TGTGCCAGCAGCCAGGGGACAGGGGGAGGAAACACCATATATTTT.

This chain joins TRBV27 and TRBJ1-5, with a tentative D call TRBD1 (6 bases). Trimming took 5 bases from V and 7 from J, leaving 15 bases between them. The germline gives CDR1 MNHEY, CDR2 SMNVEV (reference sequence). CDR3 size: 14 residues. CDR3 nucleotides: TGTGCCAGCAGTCTTGCAGGGGTGGGACAGCCCCAGCATTTT. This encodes CASSLAGVGQPQHF.

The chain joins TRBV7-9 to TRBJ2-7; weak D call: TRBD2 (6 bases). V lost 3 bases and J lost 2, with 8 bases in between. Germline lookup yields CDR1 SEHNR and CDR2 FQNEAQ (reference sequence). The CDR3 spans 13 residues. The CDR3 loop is CASSFGGAYEQYF. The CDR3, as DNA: TGTGCCAGCAGCTTCGGCGGGGCCTACGAGCAGTACTTC.

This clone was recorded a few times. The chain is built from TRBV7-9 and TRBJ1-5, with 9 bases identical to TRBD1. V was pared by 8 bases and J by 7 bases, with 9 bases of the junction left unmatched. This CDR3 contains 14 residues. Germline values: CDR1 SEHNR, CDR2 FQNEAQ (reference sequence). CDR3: CASLINRGQQPQHF. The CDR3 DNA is TGTGCCAGCTTAATAAACAGGGGGCAACAGCCCCAGCATTTT.